These 27 T cell receptor beta chains share one sample of origin, sequenced in a study of blood T cells in healthy people across ages. Using a J-beta primer mix together with a sample-barcoded 5' primer, a second PCR was run for about 6 to 11 cycles. TCRdb analysed the 5' RACE reads with MiXCR anew, one entry per CDR3 protein. The repertoire holds around 670,000 distinct CDR3 sequences, with 25% to 30% as singletons. Sample: blood. The receptors derive from a woman older than 75 in good health.

This clonotype was recorded many times. The chain employs TRBV5-6 and TRBJ1-2, with TRBD1 identical over 9 bases. This CDR3 comprises 14 residues. Trimming cost V 4 bases and J 4 bases; bases outside gene matches: 5. Germline lookup yields CDR1 SGHDT and CDR2 YYEEEE. CDR3 region: CASSVGTGFYGYTF. In DNA, the CDR3 is TGTGCCAGCAGCGTCGGGACAGGGTTCTATGGCTACACCTTC.

A note on this clonotype: A much larger clone differs by one base, so this may be a read error. The gene calls are TRBV15 and TRBJ2-1, with D possibly being TRBD1 (5 bases). The J call could be wrong; TRBJ2-7 is a better fit for the DNA end. The germline V gene encodes CDR1 LNHNV and CDR2 YYDKDF (reference sequence). The CDR3 runs 15 residues. CDR3 loop: CATSTGSSAYNEQYF. In DNA form, the CDR3 reads TGTGCCACCAGCACAGGGTCGTCTGCCTACAATGAGCAGTACTTC.

V and J are TRBV7-3 and TRBJ2-1; the D gene is possibly TRBD2 (6 bases). Looked up from germline, CDR1 is SGHTA and CDR2 is FQGTGA. There are 16 residues in the CDR3. V was cut by 5 bases and J by 3 bases, with 17 bases left in between. CDR3 sequence reads: CASSPGGLLGYNEQFF. The CDR3 DNA is TGTGCCAGCAGCCCCGGGGGACTCCTGGGCTACAATGAGCAGTTCTTC.

With regard to this clonotype: A much larger clone lies a single base off, so this may be a read error. The rearrangement links TRBV7-2 to TRBJ2-2; 11 nucleotides match TRBD2. The CDR3 is made up of 18 amino acids. The germline V gene encodes CDR1 SGHTA and CDR2 FQGNSA. Here the CDR3 DNA reads TGTGCCAGCAGCTTAGGGGTTAGCGGGGGGGCGAACACCGGGGAGCGGTTTTTT. It translates to CASSLGVSGGANTGERFF.

As regards this clonotype: The junction and the germline gene differ at one end; a read error may be behind it. The J gene is TRBJ1-1, the V gene TRBV19; tentative D call: TRBD1 (6 bases). Looked up from germline, CDR1 is LNHDA and CDR2 is SQIVND (reference sequence). This CDR3 is 15 amino acids long. CDR3 bases: TGTGCCGGTAGTAGAGACGGGACATCGAACACTGAAGCTTTCTTT. This codes for CAGSRDGTSNTEAFF.

This chain uses TRBV6-5 with TRBJ2-5; D gene uncertain. Germline values: CDR1 MNHEY, CDR2 SVGAGI. V gave up 2 bases and J gave up 5 bases, with 12 bases separating them. The CDR3 consists of 14 residues. CDR3 bases: TGTGCCAGCAGTTACGGGAAGGACGTGGAGACCCAGTACTTC. It encodes CASSYGKDVETQYF.

This clonotype was found many times. V and J are TRBV5-5 and TRBJ2-7, with 8 nucleotides matching TRBD2. V gave up 4 bases and J gave up 4 bases; unmatched junction bases: 22. CDR3 length equals 19 residues. Germline CDR1 and CDR2: SGHKS and YYEKEE (reference sequence). CDR3 sequence reads: CASSPDPLAGPIDVYEQYF. In DNA form, the CDR3 reads TGTGCCAGCAGCCCCGATCCCCTAGCGGGCCCTATCGACGTTTACGAGCAGTACTTC.

V is TRBV13 and J is TRBJ2-7, with 7 nucleotides matching TRBD1. The J segment lost 1 base and the V segment lost 8 bases, leaving 5 bases of the junction unmatched. Germline loops: CDR1 PRHDT, CDR2 FYEKMQ (reference sequence). The CDR3 contains 13 residues. The CDR3 protein is CASGGQKSYEQYF. DNA for the CDR3: TGTGCCAGCGGGGGACAGAAGTCCTACGAGCAGTACTTC.

The rearrangement links TRBV11-2 to TRBJ1-1, with a tentative D call TRBD1 (6 bases). Trimming left V 2 bases short and J 0 bases short, with 7 bases between. Germline V lookup: CDR1 SGHAT, CDR2 FQNNGV. This CDR3 is built from 14 residues. Written as DNA, the CDR3 is TGTGCCAGCAGCTTAAACAGGGTGAACACTGAAGCTTTCTTT. This sequence encodes CASSLNRVNTEAFF.

Only one count was recorded for this clonotype. This may arise from a read error, as a much more abundant clone is one base away. The chain links TRBV10-3 to TRBJ2-1; 7 bases align to TRBD2. The J segment lost 5 bases and the V segment lost 10 bases, leaving 14 bases of the junction unmatched. Germline-derived CDR1 and CDR2 are ENHRY and SYGVKD. CDR3 size: 15 residues. This chain's CDR3 is CATGGQWGGDNEQFF. The CDR3, as DNA: TGTGCCACCGGCGGCCAGTGGGGGGGAGACAATGAGCAGTTCTTC.

In this sample, this clonotype turned up many times. The chain joins TRBV7-2 to TRBJ2-3; TRBD1 or TRBD2 may be the D gene (5 bases each). CDR1 and CDR2 from the germline V gene are SGHTA and FQGNSA. This CDR3 is 14 amino acids long. Deletions cut 4 bases from V and 6 bases from J, with 14 bases between. This CDR3 is CASSSGTRRDTQYF. The CDR3 DNA reads TGTGCCAGCAGCTCCGGGACCCGGAGGGATACGCAGTATTTT.

This clonotype has a single count. This clone may be a read error of a much larger clone one base away. The rearrangement joins TRBV6-5 to TRBJ2-7; unclear D gene. In germline, CDR1 is MNHEY, CDR2 SVGAGI. There are 14 residues in the CDR3. Between the trimmed V and J ends, which lost 5 bases and 2 bases, there was a span of 13 bases. The CDR3 loop is CASSTTREAYEQYF. CDR3 nucleotides: TGTGCCAGCAGTACGACAAGAGAGGCCTACGAGCAGTACTTC.

This clonotype was counted ten times or more. The chain recombines TRBV11-3 with TRBJ2-1; 9 bases match TRBD2. The germline V gene encodes CDR1 SGHNT and CDR2 YENEEA. The trim removed 2 bases at V and 8 bases at J, leaving 7 bases unmatched. The CDR3 runs 15 residues. CDR3: CASSLRTSAVDEQFF. The CDR3 nucleotides are TGTGCCAGCAGCTTAAGGACTAGCGCGGTCGATGAGCAGTTCTTC.

This clonotype was found a few times. This CDR3 reads CASSPTGVLRPSNEQFF. CDR3 in DNA: TGTGCCAGCAGCCCAACGGGAGTTTTAAGACCCTCCAATGAGCAGTTCTTC. The V call is TRBV7-2, the J call TRBJ2-1; TRBD2 is a possible D gene (6 bases). This CDR3 comprises 17 residues. From germline, CDR1 is SGHTA and CDR2 FQGNSA. The germline V and J ends were trimmed by 5 bases and 6 bases, with 23 bases remaining between them.

This clonotype has at least ten counts. This rearrangement joins TRBV10-3 to TRBJ2-7, with D hard to call. V was trimmed by 10 bases and J by 2 bases, leaving 15 bases between them. The germline CDR1 and CDR2 sequences are ENHRY and SYGVKD. The CDR3 consists of 13 residues. The CDR3 reads CASSSETPYEQYF. In DNA form, the CDR3 reads TGTGCCAGCAGCTCGGAAACCCCCTACGAGCAGTACTTC.

This clonotype came up many times. The V and J genes are TRBV5-1 and TRBJ2-3; D is possibly TRBD2 (7 bases). This CDR3 region has 17 residues. V was trimmed by 0 bases and J by 2 bases, leaving 16 bases between them. Germline lookup yields CDR1 SGHRS and CDR2 YFSETQ. The CDR3 reads CASSLDLRGAPTDTQYF. The CDR3 DNA is TGCGCCAGCAGCTTGGATTTACGGGGGGCCCCCACAGATACGCAGTATTTT.

This rearrangement joins TRBV12-3 or TRBV12-4 to TRBJ1-5, with D maybe TRBD1 (5 bases). This CDR3 spans 17 amino acids. Trimming took off 2 bases at V and 3 bases at J, with 17 bases between the two ends. The CDR3 sequence is CASSLFIGATLNQPQHF. Here the CDR3 DNA reads TGTGCCAGCAGTTTATTTATCGGGGCAACCCTCAATCAGCCCCAGCATTTT.

The chain has TRBV12-3 or TRBV12-4 and TRBJ2-5; D unclear. Trimming took off 2 bases at V and 11 bases at J, with 12 bases between the two ends. CDR3 size: 12 residues. CDR3 DNA: TGTGCCAGCAGTTTAACAGCAGGTGAGCAGTACTTC. This sequence encodes CASSLTAGEQYF.

This clonotype was picked up many times. The J gene is TRBJ2-5, the V gene TRBV28; 8 nucleotides match TRBD1. J gave up 3 bases and V 5 bases, and 8 bases lay outside the gene matches. This CDR3 spans 15 amino acids. Germline CDR1 and CDR2: MDHEN and SYDVKM. CDR3 loop: CASSPGGQGKETQYF. As DNA, the CDR3 is TGTGCCAGCAGTCCTGGAGGACAGGGTAAAGAGACCCAGTACTTC.

The rearrangement joins TRBV10-3 to TRBJ2-7; 9 bases line up with TRBD2. The CDR3 consists of 15 residues. Looked up from germline, CDR1 is ENHRY and CDR2 is SYGVKD. J was trimmed by 1 base and V by 4 bases; bases with no gene match: 5. Written as DNA, the CDR3 is TGTGCCATCAGTGGGGGTAGCGGGAGTTCCTACGAGCAGTACTTC. This sequence encodes CAISGGSGSSYEQYF.

A few counts support this clonotype. This chain uses TRBV5-4 with TRBJ1-2, with a weak D call TRBD1 (6 bases). Trimming left V 3 bases short and J 4 bases short, with 16 bases between. The CDR3 sequence is 15 residues long. CDR1 and CDR2 (germline): SGHNT, YYREEE (reference sequence). CDR3 in DNA: TGTGCCAGCAGCTCAAAGGGGCAGGGGCCCTATGGCTACACCTTC. The encoded protein is CASSSKGQGPYGYTF.

The chain links TRBV12-3 or TRBV12-4 to TRBJ1-1; TRBD1 might be the D (5 bases). This CDR3 is 13 amino acids long. V was cut by 5 bases and J by 6 bases, with 13 bases left in between. The CDR3 nucleotides are TGTGCCAGCAGTCAGGGTTTTTCTGCTGAAGCTTTCTTT. Translating gives CASSQGFSAEAFF.

This clonotype was seen ten or more times. The chain employs TRBV7-2 and TRBJ1-1; no reliable D call. The CDR3 has 14 amino acids. V lost 1 base, J lost 1 base, and 7 bases lay in between. Looked up from germline, CDR1 is SGHTA and CDR2 is FQGNSA. The CDR3 DNA is TGTGCCAGCAGCTTAGTCATGGGGAACACTGAAGCTTTCTTT. It codes for CASSLVMGNTEAFF.

In its sample, this clonotype was seen many times. The chain joins TRBV9 to TRBJ1-1, with 9 bases identical to TRBD1. Losses at the gene ends were 4 bases for V and 1 base for J; bases not matched to a gene: 17. CDR1 is SGDLS and CDR2 is YYNGEE in the germline V gene. The CDR3 consists of 19 residues. CDR3 sequence reads: CASSPHGGGTGMENTEAFF. CDR3 DNA sequence: TGTGCCAGCAGCCCCCACGGGGGTGGGACAGGGATGGAGAACACTGAAGCTTTCTTT.

V usage is TRBV6-1 and J usage is TRBJ1-3; D gene uncertain. Germline-derived CDR1 and CDR2 are MNHNS and SASEGT. This CDR3 is built from 16 residues. The V gene lost 0 bases and the J gene lost 1 base, with 10 bases spanning the gap. CDR3 coding DNA: TGTGCCAGCAGTGAAGCGGCTCGTCTGTCTGGAAACACCATATATTTT. Translated, it gives CASSEAARLSGNTIYF.

This chain links TRBV20-1 with TRBJ1-1; the match to TRBD1 covers 7 bases. The germline gives CDR1 DFQATT, CDR2 SNEGSKA (reference sequence). The CDR3 contains 14 residues. The V gene end was trimmed by 6 bases and the J gene end by 6 bases; junction bases not matched to a gene: 13. Written as DNA, the CDR3 is TGCAGTGCGGTTCCCCTACAGGGGAGGTCTGAAGCTTTCTTT. Protein product: CSAVPLQGRSEAFF.

The table lists this clonotype with a count of one. V gene TRBV5-5 combines with J gene TRBJ1-6, with TRBD1 matching over 9 bases. This CDR3 comprises 15 residues. The V segment lost 6 bases and the J segment 6 bases; nucleotides outside the gene matches: 7. Germline values: CDR1 SGHKS, CDR2 YYEKEE (reference sequence). The CDR3 region is CASTEQGASNSPLHF. The CDR3 DNA sequence: TGTGCCAGCACCGAACAGGGGGCAAGTAATTCACCCCTCCACTTT.